These T cell receptor beta chains were read from a single sample in a study of PD-L1 blockade in urothelial cancer. Some clones are missing from TCRdb's copy, which holds only in-frame ones; the method was immunoSEQ multiplex PCR. In the table there are about 43,000 clones, around 82% of which are singletons. Sequencing was performed on PBMCs, taken around atezolizumab (anti-PD-L1) treatment. The receptors were sampled from a man aged 55 to 69 with urothelial cancer. Both conserved end residues are part of each CDR3. The D gene is left open where the match is weak. The size of a clone is reported for some rows only, either as once, few or many, or as a class for expanded clones.

v_call,clone_size,d_call,cdr3_aa
TRBV29-1,.,TRBD1,CSVEQGADEKLFF
TRBV5-1,once,.,CASSLGGAEDTEAFF
TRBV7-9,.,.,CASSLGTRPLYGYTF
TRBV6-1,.,TRBD1,CASIDRGPSYEQYF
TRBV6-5,.,.,CASSYTGSDGYTF
TRBV5-1,.,TRBD1,CASSLGDRASTDTQYF
TRBV28,once,.,CASSPPQDTEAFF
TRBV28,.,.,CASSLSGAGANVLTF
TRBV27,.,.,CASSSRGPLETQYF
TRBV5-4,.,.,CASSLLLSGSPLHF
TRBV5-6,once,.,CASSFVGELFF
TRBV11-1,.,.,CASSFQEEFREQYF
TRBV7-9,.,TRBD1,CASSLGDRGQETQYF
TRBV5-1,.,.,CASSSYRWGEGDTEAFF
TRBV7-9,few,.,CASSSSGSSSYSSTDTQYF
TRBV27,once,TRBD2,CASSISGGAYNEQFF
TRBV5-6,once,.,CASSGRTPYQETQYF
TRBV7-8,.,.,CASSFEAMTEAFF
TRBV19,.,.,CASSIGETYEQYF
TRBV13,.,.,CASSFGGWNEQYF
TRBV2,.,TRBD1,CASSRDRGPDTQYF
TRBV5-4,few,.,CASSFRGGVNNEQFF
TRBV7-8,.,.,CASSPEEQTDTQYF